These T cell receptor beta chains were read from a single sample in a study of T cell repertoires in cytomegalovirus infection. TCRdb itself ran the reads through MiXCR, one entry per CDR3 protein. The data show around 630,000 distinct CDR3 sequences, 24% seen once. Sequencing was carried out using CD8+ T cells from PBMCs. The source is a human donor in good health (CMV status not recorded). Some clones in this sample may be carry-over from other donors' samples. CDR3s include the opening cysteine and the closing phenylalanine or tryptophan. D genes are given only for firm matches. Some rows have no size entry. The others give once, few or many, or a class for an expanded clone.

DNA,CDR3,V,J,D,size
TGTGCCAGCTTATCCGGGGGTTTCGATGAGCAGTTCTTC,CASLSGGFDEQFF,TRBV7-9,TRBJ2-1,-,-
TGCGCCAGCAGCCAAGATGAGCTGAACACCGGGGAGCTGTTTTTT,CASSQDELNTGELFF,TRBV4-3,TRBJ2-2,-,few
TGTGCCAGCAGGTCGACAGGGCTCACTGCGCAGTATTTT,CASRSTGLTAQYF,TRBV6-2/TRBV6-3,TRBJ2-3,TRBD1,few
TGTGCCATCAGTGAGTCGGGTAATGAGCAGTTCTTC,CAISESGNEQFF,TRBV10-3,TRBJ2-1,-,many
TGTGCCAGCAGCCCGGCCAGGGCCTACAATGAGCAGTTCTTC,CASSPARAYNEQFF,TRBV7-9,TRBJ2-1,-,many
TGTGCCAGCAGTTGGGGACAGGGGTATACCTACGAGCAGTACTTC,CASSWGQGYTYEQYF,TRBV12-3/TRBV12-4,TRBJ2-7,TRBD1,few
TGTGGAATAGGAGTCGCCTACAATGAGCAGTTCTTC,CGIGVAYNEQFF,TRBV6-6,TRBJ2-1,-,-
TGTGCCAGCAGCCCGGGACAGTTATCCTACAATGAGCAGTTCTTC,CASSPGQLSYNEQFF,TRBV28,TRBJ2-1,TRBD1,many
TGTGCCAGCAGGTTAGAGACCACTGAAGCTTTCTTT,CASRLETTEAFF,TRBV2,TRBJ1-1,-,-
TGCAGTGCCCCTTTTTGGGGGGCCAACACCGGGGAGCTGTTTTTT,CSAPFWGANTGELFF,TRBV20-1,TRBJ2-2,-,few
TGTGCTGTAGGGCCCTATGGCTACACCTTC,CAVGPYGYTF,TRBV6-6,TRBJ1-2,-,few
TGCAGTGCTAGAGATCAGGACGACGACACTGAAGCTTTCTTT,CSARDQDDDTEAFF,TRBV20-1,TRBJ1-1,-,-
TGTGCCAGCAGCTTTCAACTAGCGGGGGCCGCCTACAATGAGCAGTTCTTC,CASSFQLAGAAYNEQFF,TRBV7-2,TRBJ2-1,TRBD2,many
TGCAGTGCTAGAGGGGTGAATACGGGTATAACGGCAAGCAATCAGCCCCAGCATTTT,CSARGVNTGITASNQPQHF,TRBV20-1,TRBJ1-5,-,few
TGTGCCAGCAGCCTACGATGGACTAGCGGGGGGGCCGATGAGCAGTTCTTC,CASSLRWTSGGADEQFF,TRBV7-6,TRBJ2-1,TRBD2,many
TGTGCTAGCAGCCTAGGGACAGCCACAGATACGCAGTATTTT,CASSLGTATDTQYF,TRBV7-7,TRBJ2-3,TRBD1,-
TGTGCCAGCAGTAAGACTAGCGGGGGGCAAGAGACCCAGTACTTC,CASSKTSGGQETQYF,TRBV27,TRBJ2-5,TRBD2,once
TGTGCCAACAGCCAAGGGCCTAGCGGATACACAGATACGCAGTATTTT,CANSQGPSGYTDTQYF,TRBV4-1,TRBJ2-3,TRBD2,-
TGCGCCAGCAGAGAAGGGTCCTATGGCTACACCTTC,CASREGSYGYTF,TRBV5-1,TRBJ1-2,-,-
TGTGCCAGCAGCCCCGGACAGGGCACGGGGCAGCCCCAGCATTTT,CASSPGQGTGQPQHF,TRBV4-2,TRBJ1-5,TRBD1,-
TGCGCCAGCACCAAGGACAGGGGGCGGTCGTTGAACACTGAAGCTTTCTTT,CASTKDRGRSLNTEAFF,TRBV5-1,TRBJ1-1,TRBD1,-
TGTGCCAGCAGTGAATTTGCAGGGGGTACGGAGACCCAGTACTTC,CASSEFAGGTETQYF,TRBV6-1,TRBJ2-5,TRBD1,few
TGTGCCAGCAGCCCCGTGGGGGTGATGAACACTGAAGCTTTCTTT,CASSPVGVMNTEAFF,TRBV28,TRBJ1-1,-,few
TGTGTCAGCAGCTTAGACCCCCGGGGTACGACTTATGGCTACATCTTC,CVSSLDPRGTTYGYIF,TRBV7-2,TRBJ1-2,-,-
TGCAGCGTTATTAACAGGGGGCGGGCTGAAGCTTTCTTT,CSVINRGRAEAFF,TRBV29-1,TRBJ1-1,TRBD1,-
TGTGCCAGCAGCTTCCCGAGGGGCGGCTATGGCTACACCTTC,CASSFPRGGYGYTF,TRBV7-2,TRBJ1-2,-,few
TGTGCCAGCAGCCCCAGGGTTGATGAGCAGTTCTTC,CASSPRVDEQFF,TRBV6-5,TRBJ2-1,-,-